A selection of T cell receptor beta chains follows, all from one sample in a study of CD8+CD57+ T cells in acquired aplastic anemia. Each CDR3 protein is one row after TCRdb ran MiXCR on the reads. Of about 98,000 distinct CDR3 sequences listed, about 66% are singletons. The specimen was sorted CD4+, CD8+, or CD8+CD57+ T cells (not recorded which) from PBMCs. The receptors here all came from a human donor with aplastic anemia. The CDR3 runs from the conserved cysteine through the conserved F or W. Clone sizes are given selectively: once, few, many, or a class where the clone is expanded.

j_gene,v_gene,abundance,CDR3aa
TRBJ2-5,TRBV20-1,-,CSARRGAGSQETQYF
TRBJ2-7,TRBV7-8,once,CASSLIHRGEGEQYF
TRBJ2-7,TRBV10-3,-,CAISGREGSSSYEQYF
TRBJ2-1,TRBV19,-,CASSIRVNEQFF
TRBJ1-1,TRBV10-2,-,CASSDDSRMNTEAFF
TRBJ1-4,TRBV15,many,CATSRDKTGANEKLFF
TRBJ2-7,TRBV2,-,CASSESKGASTYEQYF
TRBJ2-7,TRBV7-9,-,CASSLVAGIAYEQYF
TRBJ1-3,TRBV11-2,many,CASSLDGNTIYF
TRBJ2-7,TRBV2,once,CASKTSGGAWEQYF
TRBJ2-3,TRBV7-8,-,CASSPGTSGLTDTQYF
TRBJ2-3,TRBV7-9,-,CASRDREDTQYF
TRBJ1-1,TRBV10-3,-,CAISESGTEAFF
TRBJ1-1,TRBV29-1,-,CSVHRDGNMNTEAFF
TRBJ2-1,TRBV29-1,-,CSASGTSGHYNEQFF
TRBJ2-3,TRBV29-1,many,CSASGTSGGGQSTDTQYF
TRBJ2-3,TRBV20-1,once,CSALTDTQYF
TRBJ2-1,TRBV20-1,-,CSAPISGHSYNEQFF
TRBJ1-6,TRBV25-1,-,CASRTANSPLHF
TRBJ2-1,TRBV29-1,-,CSVGGSGRTYNEQFF
TRBJ2-2,TRBV9,few,CASSPLTGELFF
TRBJ2-7,TRBV19,-,CASSPTLARSYEQYF
TRBJ1-5,TRBV19,-,CASQSLLSNQPQHF
TRBJ2-7,TRBV5-1,-,CAISLASGIYEQYF
TRBJ2-3,TRBV19,few,CASSQGQGHTDTQYF
TRBJ2-1,TRBV5-4,once,CASSFWELAGSKYNEQFF
TRBJ1-1,TRBV24-1,-,CATRAGVNTEAFF
TRBJ2-1,TRBV15,-,CATSTTSYNEQFF
TRBJ1-1,TRBV10-3,-,CAIRTQDTEAFF
TRBJ1-6,TRBV20-1,few,CSARPTGGYSPLHF
TRBJ1-4,TRBV4-2,many,CASSPNRIGGMRSIDEKLFF
TRBJ1-2,TRBV20-1,-,CSAIEGTNYGYTF
TRBJ1-1,TRBV12-3/TRBV12-4,-,CASSSTGGWGTEAFF
TRBJ2-7,TRBV7-8,few,CASSPWGEQYF
TRBJ1-2,TRBV20-1,-,CSARDSPGGEGPNYGYTF
TRBJ1-2,TRBV2,-,CASSEGRGLDGYTF
TRBJ2-7,TRBV19,-,CASGSDRWREQYF
TRBJ2-7,TRBV14,-,CASSHWDRDYEQYF
TRBJ1-1,TRBV2,-,CASSGLQVDTEAFF
TRBJ2-7,TRBV2,-,CASSTGRDFATYEQYF
TRBJ1-1,TRBV7-9,-,CASTLTGRNTEAFF
TRBJ2-7,TRBV19,few,CASSETGFDYEQYF
TRBJ1-2,TRBV19,-,CASSIPTTAPYGYTF
TRBJ1-4,TRBV29-1,-,CSVATGGEKLFF
TRBJ2-5,TRBV10-2,once,CASSDRRGGFRETQYF
TRBJ2-5,TRBV20-1,few,CSARDPRVETQYF
TRBJ2-6,TRBV14,-,CASSQVTTLSGANVLTF
TRBJ2-3,TRBV6-2/TRBV6-3,-,CASRIADSDTQYF
TRBJ2-5,TRBV24-1,few,CATSVQSGTQETQYF
TRBJ2-6,TRBV29-1,-,CSVDFDRASGAGANVLTF
TRBJ1-1,TRBV5-8,-,CASSGRGAEAFF
TRBJ1-1,TRBV20-1,-,CSAVYGAANTEAFF
TRBJ2-7,TRBV20-1,many,CSARDFEGGLFDEQYF
TRBJ2-3,TRBV20-1,-,CSALLAGWPSTDTQYF
TRBJ2-1,TRBV20-1,-,CSARTSGPYNEQFF
TRBJ1-1,TRBV2,-,CAGRRGLNTEAFF
TRBJ2-2,TRBV20-1,-,CSAPGGGRELFF
TRBJ1-2,TRBV2,-,CASSVDGYTF
TRBJ1-2,TRBV24-1,-,CATSEGGILGGYTF
TRBJ2-7,TRBV3-1,-,CASSREGISYEQYF